What follows describes a single T cell receptor beta chain. V lost 7 bases to trimming and J lost 6 bases; unmatched junction nucleotides: 7. This CDR3 comprises 12 residues. Germline V CDR1 and CDR2: SQVTM, ANQGSEA. This sample was taken from a study of CD8+ T cells in alopecia areata. Treatment in this sample: oral pan-JAK inhibitor, 5-10 mg twice daily. cDNA serving as the sequencing template came from extracted, reverse transcribed RNA. Repertoires were generated with immunoSEQ multiplex PCR, while TCRdb's copy carries only in-frame clones and drops some. The sample has some 120,000 clones; about three fifths are singletons.

The sequencing here drew on CD8+ T cells sorted from blood, taken at week 24, from a patient treated with tofacitinib. The V call is TRBV29-1, the J call TRBJ1-2; TRBD1 matches 8 bases. This TCR was sampled from a human donor with alopecia areata. The CDR3 DNA follows: TGCAGCGAAGAACAGGGGGAGAATGGCTACACCTTC. Protein: CSEEQGENGYTF. The full variable domain, completed using reference TRBV29-1 and TRBJ1-2, is SAVISQKPSRDICQRGTSLTIQCQVDSQVTMMFWYRQQPGQSLTLIATANQGSEATYESGFVIDKFPISRPNLTFSTLTVSNMSPEDSSIYLCSEEQGENGYTFGSGTRLTVV.